These 2 T cell receptor beta chains share one sample of origin, sequenced in a study of STAT3 mutations in large granular lymphocyte leukemia. These receptors' antigens are unknown. Produced via immunoSEQ multiplex PCR; TCRdb's table is partial and in-frame only. The sample consists of 12,000 or so clones, 85% of them appearing once. Overall study results and limits: In T-cell large granular lymphocyte leukemia, about half of patients showed multiple immunodominant subclonotypes.

The sequenced material came from peripheral blood mononuclear cells. The receptor set was obtained from a man of 80 years or more with T-cell large granular lymphocyte leukemia. Some clones in this sample may be carry-over from other donors' samples.

The CDR3 sequence is CASSDDGDTQYF. The CDR3 nucleotides read TGTGCCAGCAGTGACGATGGGGATACGCAGTATTTT. The chain combines TRBV6-4 with TRBJ2-3, with D uncertain. The germline gives CDR1 MRHNA, CDR2 SNTAGT. This CDR3 spans 12 amino acids. The ends were cut back, 2 bases at V and 6 bases at J, with 6 bases in the middle.

The V and J genes are TRBV7-9 and TRBJ2-2; possibly TRBD1 or TRBD2 for D (5 bases each). Germline values: CDR1 SEHNR, CDR2 FQNEAQ (reference sequence). This CDR3 spans 15 amino acids. V dropped 5 bases and J dropped 5 bases, with 15 bases sitting between them. The CDR3 region has the DNA TGTGCCAGCAGCGGACCCGGGACCAATACCGGGGAGCTGTTTTTT. It encodes CASSGPGTNTGELFF.